These 15 T cell receptor beta chains came from one sample sequenced in a study of cytotoxic CD8 clonotypes in ibrutinib-treated CLL. Here immunoSEQ multiplex PCR was the method, and the copy in TCRdb shows in-frame clones only, minus some. The table shows about 29,000 clones, with 69% occurring only once. Material: PBMCs, obtained after 24 months of ibrutinib treatment. These receptors were obtained from a human donor with chronic lymphocytic leukemia.

The V call is TRBV29-1, the J call TRBJ2-3, with TRBD1 matching over 7 bases. From germline, CDR1 is SQVTM and CDR2 ANQGSEA. V dropped 6 bases and J dropped 4; count of bases not matched to a gene: 10. The CDR3 runs to 14 residues. CDR3 sequence reads: CSVLNRGRSDTQYF. In DNA form, the CDR3 reads TGCAGCGTGTTAAACAGGGGTAGGTCAGATACGCAGTATTTT.

This rearrangement joins TRBV14 to TRBJ2-5; D is unresolved. The germline V gene has CDR1 SGHDN and CDR2 FVKESK. V lost 4 bases, J lost 5 bases, and 5 bases lay in between. The CDR3 consists of 11 residues. This chain's CDR3 is CASSLLETQYF. CDR3 sequence (DNA): TGTGCCAGCAGCCTTTTGGAGACCCAGTACTTC.

The chain joins TRBV2 to TRBJ1-5, with TRBD1 as a possible D gene (6 bases). This CDR3 has 14 residues. V dropped 7 bases and J dropped 4 bases, with 14 bases sitting between them. Looked up from germline, CDR1 is SNHLY and CDR2 is FYNNEI. The CDR3 reads CASTVTRGNQPQHF. CDR3 in DNA: TGTGCCAGCACGGTAACCAGGGGTAATCAGCCCCAGCATTTT.

The chain carries TRBV30 and TRBJ1-1, with 8 bases matching TRBD1. V lost 0 bases, J lost 6 bases, and 0 bases stayed unmatched. Looked up from germline, CDR1 is GTSNPN and CDR2 is SVGIG (reference sequence). The CDR3 covers 12 residues. CDR3 sequence: CAWSVTGAEAFF. The CDR3 DNA is TGTGCCTGGAGTGTGACAGGGGCTGAAGCTTTCTTT. The full variable domain, its missing parts supplied by reference TRBV30 and TRBJ1-1, is SQTIHQWPATLVQPVGSPLSLECTVEGTSNPNLYWYRQAAGRGLQLLFYSVGIGQISSEVPQNLSASRPQDRQFILSSKKLLLSDSGFYLCAWSVTGAEAFFGQGTRLTVV.

This sequence joins TRBV5-8 and TRBJ1-4; D perhaps matches TRBD1 (6 bases). V was trimmed by 4 bases and J by 0 bases, leaving 13 bases between them. CDR1 is SGHTS, CDR2 YDEGEE, per germline. The CDR3 is made up of 16 amino acids. This CDR3 is CASSMFRGTTNEKLFF. CDR3 DNA sequence: TGTGCCAGCAGCATGTTCAGGGGAACAACTAATGAAAAACTGTTTTTT.

V is TRBV10-3 and J is TRBJ2-5, with 9 bases that match TRBD1. The J segment lost 4 bases and the V segment lost 3 bases, leaving 0 bases of the junction unmatched. Germline CDR1 is ENHRY and CDR2 is SYGVKD. The CDR3 is 13 residues long. The CDR3 DNA is TGTGCCATCAGTGAACAGGGGGCAGAGACCCAGTACTTC. It specifies CAISEQGAETQYF.

This clone showed up just a few times. The rearrangement links TRBV4-2 to TRBJ1-1; 7 positions agree with TRBD1. There are 14 residues in the CDR3. Trimming took 5 bases from V and 6 from J; bases not matched to a gene: 9. Germline loops: CDR1 LGHNA, CDR2 YNFKEQ. The CDR3, as DNA: TGTGCCAGCAGCACCGGACAGGAGGGGGCTGAAGCTTTCTTT. It specifies CASSTGQEGAEAFF.

This clone has a handful of counts. This chain uses TRBV2 with TRBJ1-5, with D hard to call. Deletions cut 1 base from V and 9 bases from J, with 13 bases between. Germline values: CDR1 SNHLY, CDR2 FYNNEI. CDR3 length: 14 amino acids. This chain's CDR3 is CASSEGPVIGPQHF. As DNA, the CDR3 is TGTGCCAGCAGTGAAGGCCCGGTCATTGGGCCCCAGCATTTT. The whole variable domain, remainder taken from reference TRBV2 and TRBJ1-5, is EPEVTQTPSHQVTQMGQEVILRCVPISNHLYFYWYRQILGQKVEFLVSFYNNEISEKSEIFDDQFSVERPDGSNFTLKIRSTKLEDSAMYFCASSEGPVIGPQHFGDGTRLSIL.

This clone was detected only a few times. The chain links TRBV5-1 to TRBJ1-1, with D maybe TRBD1 (5 bases). The CDR3 consists of 16 residues. The V end lost 0 bases, the J end lost 0 bases, and 12 bases lay between the germline ends. From germline, CDR1 is SGHRS and CDR2 YFSETQ. CDR3 amino acids: CASSLAVGPMNTEAFF. The CDR3 nucleotides read TGCGCCAGCAGCTTGGCCGTGGGGCCGATGAACACTGAAGCTTTCTTT.

This clone was seen more than once but under ten times. The chain recombines TRBV5-1 with TRBJ2-1, with D maybe TRBD1 (6 bases). Looked up from germline, CDR1 is SGHRS and CDR2 is YFSETQ. The CDR3 covers 13 residues. V lost 0 bases and J 12 bases, leaving 13 bases between the germline ends. CDR3 residues: CASSLEGHSRQFF. CDR3 in DNA: TGCGCCAGCAGCTTGGAGGGACATTCCAGGCAGTTCTTC.

This clone showed up just once. The rearrangement joins TRBV2 to TRBJ2-1, with 7 bases aligning to TRBD2. The CDR3 is 14 residues long. Per germline, CDR1 SNHLY and CDR2 FYNNEI. J lost 7 bases, V lost 4 bases, and 7 bases had no gene match. The CDR3 reads CASSGGAGPNEQFF. CDR3 DNA sequence: TGTGCCAGCAGTGGTGGAGCGGGGCCAAATGAGCAGTTCTTC.

The rearrangement joins TRBV4-3 to TRBJ1-2; 11 positions agree with TRBD1. The germline CDR1 and CDR2 sequences are LGHNA and YSLEER. V gave up 3 bases and J gave up 4 bases; unmatched junction bases: 4. CDR3 length: 15 amino acids. CDR3 coding DNA: TGCGCCAGCAGCCACGGACAGGGGGCCACCTATGGCTACACCTTC. Encoded protein: CASSHGQGATYGYTF.

This chain links TRBV6-1 with TRBJ2-2; 9 nucleotides align to TRBD1. Germline V lookup: CDR1 MNHNS, CDR2 SASEGT. The CDR3 is made up of 15 amino acids. V shed 7 bases and J 7 bases; nucleotides not matched to a gene: 10. For the CDR3, the DNA is TGTGCCAGCAAACAACAGGGGGCTAATAGCGGGGAGCTGTTTTTT. Its protein is CASKQQGANSGELFF.

This clone was seen many times. The chain uses TRBV9 and TRBJ2-7; 7 nucleotides align to TRBD1. CDR3 length equals 14 residues. Trimming removed 3 bases from V and 7 bases from J; junction bases left unmatched: 10. The germline CDR1 and CDR2 sequences are SGDLS and YYNGEE. This CDR3 is CASSARTGQLEQYF. CDR3 coding DNA: TGTGCCAGCAGCGCCCGGACAGGACAATTGGAGCAGTACTTC.

This clone turned up a few times. The chain recombines TRBV6-5 with TRBJ1-6; 7 nucleotides match TRBD1. The CDR3 contains 15 residues. V lost 4 bases to trimming and J lost 6 bases; unmatched junction nucleotides: 6. The germline V gene has CDR1 MNHEY and CDR2 SVGAGI. In DNA, the CDR3 is TGTGCCAGCAGTTCGTCAGGGGGGAGTAATTCACCCCTCCACTTT. It translates to CASSSSGGSNSPLHF.